This passage covers 14 T cell receptor beta chains from one sample sequenced in a study of cytomegalovirus exposure and HLA in healthy donors. The PCR contained 60 Vbeta and 13 Jbeta primers. This table comes from immunoSEQ multiplex PCR, and its TCRdb copy is limited to in-frame clones, with some not included. Among 100,000 to 150,000 clones listed, roughly three quarters were seen once. The specimen sequenced was PBMCs. These receptors were collected from an older woman in good health and CMV-seronegative.

This clone has more than one count but fewer than ten. The gene calls are TRBV7-8 and TRBJ2-2; TRBD1 is a possible D gene (5 bases). Trimming shortened V by 5 bases and J by 2 bases, and 18 bases separated the two germline ends. CDR1 and CDR2 (germline): SGHVS, FQNEAQ. There are 17 residues in the CDR3. The CDR3 coding sequence is TGTGCCAGCAGCCCGACCAACGGACAACTCAACACCGGGGAGCTGTTTTTT. It is translated as CASSPTNGQLNTGELFF. The whole variable domain, remainder taken from reference TRBV7-8 and TRBJ2-2, is GAGVSQSPRYKVAKRGQDVALRCDPISGHVSLFWYQQALGQGPEFLTYFQNEAQLDKSGLPSDRFFAERPEGSVSTLKIQRTQQEDSAVYLCASSPTNGQLNTGELFFGEGSRLTVL.

The rearrangement links TRBV27 to TRBJ2-7; tentative D call: TRBD1 (5 bases). Trimming pared 6 bases from V and 3 bases from J, leaving 9 bases between. Germline assignment: CDR1 MNHEY and CDR2 SMNVEV (reference sequence). The CDR3 sequence is 12 residues long. The CDR3 sequence: CASRTTGYEQYF. The CDR3 bases are TGTGCCAGCAGAACCACAGGCTACGAGCAGTACTTC.

The genes are TRBV7-2 and TRBJ2-1; D not resolved. CDR1 SGHTA and CDR2 FQGNSA come from the germline V gene. Trimming removed 5 bases from V and 6 bases from J, with 11 bases in between. The CDR3 has 13 amino acids. As DNA, the CDR3 is TGTGCCAGCAGCACCCCAACGAGCAATGAGCAGTTCTTC. This gives the protein CASSTPTSNEQFF.

V usage is TRBV19 and J usage is TRBJ2-2; TRBD2 aligns across 8 bases. The germline gives CDR1 LNHDA, CDR2 SQIVND (reference sequence). This CDR3 contains 15 residues. V lost 6 bases, J lost 0 bases, and 3 bases stayed unmatched. CDR3 residues: CASRGLEPNTGELFF. The CDR3 DNA is TGTGCCAGTAGGGGACTAGAACCGAACACCGGGGAGCTGTTTTTT.

CDR3 residues: CASSSYRSVPGEKLFF. For the CDR3, the DNA is TGTGCCAGCAGTTCCTATCGCAGTGTTCCGGGGGAAAAACTGTTTTTT. The chain recombines TRBV28 with TRBJ1-4; D is uncertain. Germline V CDR1 and CDR2: MDHEN, SYDVKM. V was cut by 4 bases and J by 8 bases, with 20 bases left in between. The CDR3 loop spans 16 amino acids.

Of note for this clone: The same CDR3 is also encoded by other DNA sequences in this sample. The gene calls are TRBV19 and TRBJ2-1; 9 positions agree with TRBD1. V dropped 4 bases and J dropped 6; count of bases not matched to a gene: 10. The length of the CDR3 is 16 residues. The V gene's germline CDR1 is LNHDA and CDR2 SQIVND (reference sequence). The CDR3 bases are TGTGCCAGTAGTACCCAACAGGGGGCACGGATCAATGAGCAGTTCTTC. Residues: CASSTQQGARINEQFF. Full variable domain (remainder filled in from reference TRBV19 and TRBJ2-1): DGGITQSPKYLFRKEGQNVTLSCEQNLNHDAMYWYRQDPGQGLRLIYYSQIVNDFQKGDIAEGYSVSREKKESFPLTVTSAQKNPTAFYLCASSTQQGARINEQFFGPGTRLTVL.

CDR3 region: CASSRTDSNQPQHF. The DNA of the CDR3 is TGTGCCAGCTCACGGACAGATAGCAATCAGCCCCAGCATTTT. The chain has TRBV18 and TRBJ1-5; tentative D call: TRBD1 (6 bases). This CDR3 comprises 14 residues. CDR1 is KGHSH and CDR2 is LQKENI in the germline V gene. V gave up 4 bases and J gave up 0 bases, with 7 bases separating them.

This clone was seen more than once but under ten times. Written as DNA, the CDR3 is TGCAGCGTCGGCGGACTAGGGTTATTACAAGGGCAGTTCTTC. Its translation: CSVGGLGLLQGQFF. The chain joins TRBV29-1 to TRBJ2-1, with TRBD2 matching 7 bases. Germline V gene data show CDR1 as SQVTM and CDR2 as ANQGSEA. The CDR3 covers 14 residues. J gave up 12 bases and V 6 bases, and 17 bases lay outside the gene matches.

This chain uses TRBV27 with TRBJ2-1; TRBD2 agrees at 7 bases. V shed 3 bases and J 4 bases; nucleotides not matched to a gene: 12. The CDR3 extends over 17 amino acids. Germline V gene data show CDR1 as MNHEY and CDR2 as SMNVEV (reference sequence). CDR3 bases: TGTGCCAGCAGTTTGGGGACTACTCTATTGGGATACAATGAGCAGTTCTTC. As protein: CASSLGTTLLGYNEQFF.

V gene TRBV7-6 combines with J gene TRBJ1-3; D uncertain. Germline loops: CDR1 SGHVS, CDR2 FNYEAQ. This CDR3 region has 13 residues. Trimming left V 2 bases short and J 6 bases short, with 8 bases between. CDR3 sequence reads: CASSLTMANTIYF. CDR3 DNA: TGTGCCAGCAGCTTAACAATGGCAAACACCATATATTTT. The full variable domain, in which reference TRBV7-6 and TRBJ1-3 provide the parts outside the CDR3, is GAGVSQSPRYKVTKRGQDVALRCDPISGHVSLYWYRQALGQGPEFLTYFNYEAQQDKSGLPNDRFSAERPEGSISTLTIQRTEQRDSAMYRCASSLTMANTIYFGEGSWLTVV.

The V and J genes are TRBV18 and TRBJ2-2; D uncertain. The germline V gene has CDR1 KGHSH and CDR2 LQKENI. The CDR3 is made up of 16 amino acids. Deletions cut 3 bases from V and 0 bases from J, with 11 bases between. The CDR3 region has the DNA TGTGCCAGCTCACCGGGCGTCAGCCCGAACACCGGGGAGCTGTTTTTT. Protein sequence: CASSPGVSPNTGELFF.

The chain employs TRBV18 and TRBJ1-4; D might be TRBD1 (5 bases). The CDR3 has 16 amino acids. Per germline, CDR1 KGHSH and CDR2 LQKENI. V was trimmed by 5 bases and J by 0 bases, leaving 13 bases between them. This chain's CDR3 is CASSKTASATNEKLFF. In DNA, the CDR3 is TGTGCCAGCTCAAAGACAGCTTCTGCAACTAATGAAAAACTGTTTTTT.

The J gene is TRBJ1-1, the V gene TRBV19; D uncertain. CDR3 length: 15 residues. The V gene's germline CDR1 is LNHDA and CDR2 SQIVND (reference sequence). V was pared by 6 bases and J by 3 bases, with 17 bases between. The CDR3 spells CASSPNRVHDTEAFF. DNA for the CDR3: TGTGCCAGTAGCCCTAACCGGGTACACGACACTGAAGCTTTCTTT.

The chain carries TRBV27 and TRBJ2-3; 8 bases match TRBD1. V was clipped by 3 bases and J by 3 bases; unmatched bases: 8. CDR1 is MNHEY, CDR2 SMNVEV, per germline (reference sequence). The CDR3 has 16 amino acids. The CDR3 DNA reads as TGTGCCAGCAGTTTGAAAAAGGACAGGGTTACAGATACGCAGTATTTT. This gives the protein CASSLKKDRVTDTQYF.